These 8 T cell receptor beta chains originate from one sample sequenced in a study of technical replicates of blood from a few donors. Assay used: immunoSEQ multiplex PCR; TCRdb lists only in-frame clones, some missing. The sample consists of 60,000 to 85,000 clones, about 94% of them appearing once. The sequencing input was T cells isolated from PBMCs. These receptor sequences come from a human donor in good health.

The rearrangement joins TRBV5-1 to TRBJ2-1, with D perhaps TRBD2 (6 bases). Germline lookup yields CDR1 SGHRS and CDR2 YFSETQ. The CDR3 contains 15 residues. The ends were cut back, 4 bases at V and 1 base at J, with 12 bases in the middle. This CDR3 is CASSQSGESYNEQFF. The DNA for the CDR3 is TGCGCCAGCAGCCAGTCGGGGGAGTCCTACAATGAGCAGTTCTTC.

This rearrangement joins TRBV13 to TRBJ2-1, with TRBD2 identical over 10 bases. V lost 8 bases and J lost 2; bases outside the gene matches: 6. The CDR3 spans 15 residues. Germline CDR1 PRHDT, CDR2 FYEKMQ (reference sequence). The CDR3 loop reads CASHTAGGPYNEQFF. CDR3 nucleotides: TGTGCCAGCCACACAGCGGGAGGGCCCTACAATGAGCAGTTCTTC.

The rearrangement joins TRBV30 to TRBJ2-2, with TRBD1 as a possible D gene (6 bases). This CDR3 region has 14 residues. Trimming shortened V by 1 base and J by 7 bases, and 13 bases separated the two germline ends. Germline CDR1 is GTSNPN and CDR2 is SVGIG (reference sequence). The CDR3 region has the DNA TGTGCCTGGAGTGAACAGGGATGGAGCGGGGAGCTGTTTTTT. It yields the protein CAWSEQGWSGELFF.

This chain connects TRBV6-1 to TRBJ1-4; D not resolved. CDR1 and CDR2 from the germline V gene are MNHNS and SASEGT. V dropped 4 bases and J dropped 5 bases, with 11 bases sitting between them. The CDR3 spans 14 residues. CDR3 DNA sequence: TGTGCCAGCAGTGCACCGGGGATCAATGAAAAACTGTTTTTT. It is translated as CASSAPGINEKLFF.

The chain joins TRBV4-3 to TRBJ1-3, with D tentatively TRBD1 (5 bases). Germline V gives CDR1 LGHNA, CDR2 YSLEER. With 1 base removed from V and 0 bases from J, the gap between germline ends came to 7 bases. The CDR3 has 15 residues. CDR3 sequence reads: CASSQARASGNTIYF. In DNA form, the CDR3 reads TGCGCCAGCAGCCAAGCCAGGGCCTCTGGAAACACCATATATTTT.

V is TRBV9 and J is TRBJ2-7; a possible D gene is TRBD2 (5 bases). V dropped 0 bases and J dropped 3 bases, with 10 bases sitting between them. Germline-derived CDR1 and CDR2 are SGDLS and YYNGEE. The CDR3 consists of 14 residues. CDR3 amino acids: CASSVDGLDYEQYF. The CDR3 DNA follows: TGTGCCAGCAGCGTAGACGGACTGGACTACGAGCAGTACTTC.

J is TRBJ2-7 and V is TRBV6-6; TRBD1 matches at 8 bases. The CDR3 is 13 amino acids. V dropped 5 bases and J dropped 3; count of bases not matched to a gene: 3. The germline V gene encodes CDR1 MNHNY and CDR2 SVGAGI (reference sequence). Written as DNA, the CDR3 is TGTGCCAGCAGTGAGGACAGGGTCTACGAGCAGTACTTC. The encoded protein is CASSEDRVYEQYF.

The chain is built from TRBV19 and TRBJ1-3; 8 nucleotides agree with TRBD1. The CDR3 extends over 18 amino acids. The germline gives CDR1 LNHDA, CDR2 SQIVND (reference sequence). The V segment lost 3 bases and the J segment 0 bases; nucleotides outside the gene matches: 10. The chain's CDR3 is CASSIRQGTYNSGNTIYF. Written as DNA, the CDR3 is TGTGCCAGTAGTATTCGACAGGGGACTTACAACTCTGGAAACACCATATATTTT.